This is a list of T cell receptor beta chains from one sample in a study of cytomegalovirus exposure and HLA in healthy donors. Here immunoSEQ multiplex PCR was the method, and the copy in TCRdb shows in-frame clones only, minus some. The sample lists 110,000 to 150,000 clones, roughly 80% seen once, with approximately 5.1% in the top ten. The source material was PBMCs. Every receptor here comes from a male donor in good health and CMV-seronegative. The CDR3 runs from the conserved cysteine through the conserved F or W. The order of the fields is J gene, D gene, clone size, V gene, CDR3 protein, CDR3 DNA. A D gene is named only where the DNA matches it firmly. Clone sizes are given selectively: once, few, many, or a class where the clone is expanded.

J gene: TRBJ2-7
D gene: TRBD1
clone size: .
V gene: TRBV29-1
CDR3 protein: CSGRTGPWEEQYF
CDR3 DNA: TGCAGCGGACGGACAGGTCCTTGGGAAGAGCAGTACTTC

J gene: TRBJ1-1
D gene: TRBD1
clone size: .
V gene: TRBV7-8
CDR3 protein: CASSPSGQRNTEAFF
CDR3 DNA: TGTGCCAGCAGCCCTTCGGGACAGCGGAACACTGAAGCTTTCTTT

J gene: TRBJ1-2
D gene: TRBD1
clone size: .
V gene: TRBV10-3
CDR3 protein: CAIMGQGNYGYTF
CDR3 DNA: TGTGCCATCATGGGACAGGGGAACTATGGCTACACCTTC

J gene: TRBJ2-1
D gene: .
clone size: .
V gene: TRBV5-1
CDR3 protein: CASSLGEGGYNEQFF
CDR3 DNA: TGCGCCAGCAGCTTGGGGGAGGGGGGATACAATGAGCAGTTCTTC

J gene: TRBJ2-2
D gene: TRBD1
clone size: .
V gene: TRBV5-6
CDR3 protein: CASSDIVQGADTGELFF
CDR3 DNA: TGTGCCAGCAGCGACATAGTACAGGGGGCGGACACCGGGGAGCTGTTTTTT

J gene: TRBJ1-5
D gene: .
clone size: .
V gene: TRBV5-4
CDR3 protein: CASSQDLRQPQHF
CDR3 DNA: TGTGCCAGCAGCCAGGATTTGAGACAGCCCCAGCATTTT

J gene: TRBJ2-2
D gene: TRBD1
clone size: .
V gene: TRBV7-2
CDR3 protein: CASSPSSNRGQNTGELFF
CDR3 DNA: TGTGCCAGCAGCCCTTCATCGAACAGGGGGCAAAACACCGGGGAGCTGTTTTTT

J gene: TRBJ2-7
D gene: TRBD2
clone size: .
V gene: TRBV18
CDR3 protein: CASSPSSGGIYEQYF
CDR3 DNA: TGTGCCAGCTCACCGTCTAGCGGGGGGATCTACGAGCAGTACTTC

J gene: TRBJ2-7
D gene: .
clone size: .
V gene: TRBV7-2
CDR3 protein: CASSPFSYEQYF
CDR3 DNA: TGTGCCAGCAGCCCCTTCTCCTACGAGCAGTACTTC

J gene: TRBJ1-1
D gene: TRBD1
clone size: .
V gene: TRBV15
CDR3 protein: CATSRGGTGGTEAFF
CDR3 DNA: TGTGCCACCAGCAGAGGTGGGACAGGGGGCACTGAAGCTTTCTTT

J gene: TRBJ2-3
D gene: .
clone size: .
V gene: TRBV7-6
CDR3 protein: CASSLAMERTPTDTQYF
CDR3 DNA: TGTGCCAGCAGCTTAGCGATGGAGCGGACCCCCACAGATACGCAGTATTTT

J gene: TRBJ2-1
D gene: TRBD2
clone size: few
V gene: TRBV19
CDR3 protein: CASSNQRGGALNEQFF
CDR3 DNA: TGTGCCAGTAGTAACCAGCGGGGGGGCGCTTTAAATGAGCAGTTCTTC

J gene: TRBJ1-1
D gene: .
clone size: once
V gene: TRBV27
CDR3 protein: CASSGGRGPRMNTEAFF
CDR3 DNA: TGTGCCAGCAGTGGGGGGAGAGGGCCGAGGATGAACACTGAAGCTTTCTTT

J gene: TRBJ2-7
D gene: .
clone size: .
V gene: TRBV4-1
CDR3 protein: CASRRSDGESSYEQYF
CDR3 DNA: TGCGCCAGCCGACGCTCGGACGGGGAGAGCTCCTACGAGCAGTACTTC

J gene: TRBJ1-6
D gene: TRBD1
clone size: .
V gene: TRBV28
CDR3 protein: CASSLWGQGNSPLHF
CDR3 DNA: TGTGCCAGCAGTTTATGGGGACAGGGAAATTCACCCCTCCACTTT

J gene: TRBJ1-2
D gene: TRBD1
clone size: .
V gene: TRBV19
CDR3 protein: CASSRQGVYGYTF
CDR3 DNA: TGTGCCAGTAGTCGACAGGGAGTCTATGGCTACACCTTC

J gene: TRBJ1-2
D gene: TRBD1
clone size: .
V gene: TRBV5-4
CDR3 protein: CASSDRDRGRGSYGYTF
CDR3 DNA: TGTGCCAGCAGCGACCGGGACAGGGGGCGGGGGAGCTATGGCTACACCTTC

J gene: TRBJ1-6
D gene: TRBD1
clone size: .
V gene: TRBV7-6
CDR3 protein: CASSLLGTGESPLHF
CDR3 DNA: TGTGCCAGCAGCCTTCTTGGGACAGGGGAATCACCCCTCCACTTT

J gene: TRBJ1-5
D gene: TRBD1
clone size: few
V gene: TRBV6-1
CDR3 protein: CASSPGDRDNQPQHF
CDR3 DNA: TGTGCCAGCAGCCCCGGGGACAGGGACAATCAGCCCCAGCATTTT

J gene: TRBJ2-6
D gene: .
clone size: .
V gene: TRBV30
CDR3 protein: CAWRFGGANVLTF
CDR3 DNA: TGTGCCTGGAGGTTCGGTGGGGCCAACGTCCTGACTTTC

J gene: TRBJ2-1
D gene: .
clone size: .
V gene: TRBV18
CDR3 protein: CASSPLDLIPHNEQFF
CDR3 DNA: TGTGCCAGCTCACCCCTAGACCTGATACCTCACAATGAGCAGTTCTTC

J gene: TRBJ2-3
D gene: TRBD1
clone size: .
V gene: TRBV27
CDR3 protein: CASRTRTGYKDTQYF
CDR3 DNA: TGTGCCAGCAGGACCCGGACAGGGTATAAGGATACGCAGTATTTT

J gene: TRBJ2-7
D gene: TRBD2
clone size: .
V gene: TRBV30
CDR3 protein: CAWGGDVASIYEQYF
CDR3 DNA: TGTGCCTGGGGGGGGGACGTGGCCTCTATCTACGAGCAGTACTTC

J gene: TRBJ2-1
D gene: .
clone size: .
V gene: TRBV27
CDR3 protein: CASSLDSYNEQFF
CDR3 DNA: TGTGCCAGCAGTCTAGACTCCTACAATGAGCAGTTCTTC

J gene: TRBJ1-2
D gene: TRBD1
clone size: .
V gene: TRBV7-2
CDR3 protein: CASSLGQMNYGYTF
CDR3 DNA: TGTGCCAGCAGCTTGGGACAGATGAACTATGGCTACACCTTC

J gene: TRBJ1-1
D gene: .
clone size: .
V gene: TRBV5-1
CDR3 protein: CASSEQGYNTEAFF
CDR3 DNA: TGCGCCAGCAGCGAACAGGGTTATAACACTGAAGCTTTCTTT

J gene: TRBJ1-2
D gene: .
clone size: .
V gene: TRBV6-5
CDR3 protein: CASTPGGNYGYTF
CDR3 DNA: TGTGCCAGCACTCCGGGGGGCAACTATGGCTACACCTTC

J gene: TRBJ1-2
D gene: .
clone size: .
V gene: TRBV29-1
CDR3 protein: CSVVIWRMNNYGYTF
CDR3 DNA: TGCAGCGTTGTCATTTGGAGGATGAACAACTATGGCTACACCTTC

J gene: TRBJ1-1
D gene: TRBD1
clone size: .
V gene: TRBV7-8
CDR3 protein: CASSSGQGNTEAFF
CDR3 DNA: TGTGCCAGCAGCTCCGGACAGGGAAACACTGAAGCTTTCTTT

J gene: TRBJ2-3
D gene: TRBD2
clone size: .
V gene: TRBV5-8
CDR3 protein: CASSRSGGRTDTQYF
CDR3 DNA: TGTGCCAGCAGCCGGAGCGGGGGGCGCACAGATACGCAGTATTTT

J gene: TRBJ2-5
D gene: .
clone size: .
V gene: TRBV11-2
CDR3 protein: CASSSNRLETQYF
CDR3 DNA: TGTGCCAGCAGCTCAAATCGGTTGGAGACCCAGTACTTC

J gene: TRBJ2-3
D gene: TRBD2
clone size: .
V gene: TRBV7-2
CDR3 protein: CASSPEGLANFDTQYF
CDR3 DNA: TGTGCCAGCAGCCCCGAGGGACTAGCGAACTTCGATACGCAGTATTTT

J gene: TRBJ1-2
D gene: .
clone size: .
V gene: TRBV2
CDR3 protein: CASPAGWLSYGYTF
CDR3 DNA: TGTGCCAGCCCTGCCGGGTGGCTGAGCTATGGCTACACCTTC

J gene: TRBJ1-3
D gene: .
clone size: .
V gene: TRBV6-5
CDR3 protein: CASSSRGAGGNTIYF
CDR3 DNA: TGTGCCAGCAGTTCGCGGGGGGCGGGGGGAAACACCATATATTTT

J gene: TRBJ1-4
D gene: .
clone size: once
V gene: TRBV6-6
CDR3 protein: CASSFSGATNEKLFF
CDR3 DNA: TGTGCCAGCAGTTTTTCAGGGGCAACTAATGAAAAACTGTTTTTT

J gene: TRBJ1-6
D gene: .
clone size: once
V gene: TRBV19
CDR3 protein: CASRTGSYNSPLHF
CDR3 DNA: TGTGCCAGTAGAACAGGGTCATATAATTCACCCCTCCACTTT

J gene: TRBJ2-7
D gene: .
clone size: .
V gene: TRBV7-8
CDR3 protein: CASSRQYEQYF
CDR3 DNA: TGTGCCAGCAGCCGACAGTACGAGCAGTACTTC

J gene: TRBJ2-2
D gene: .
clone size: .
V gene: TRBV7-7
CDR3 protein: CASSPDYPANTGELFF
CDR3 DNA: TGTGCTAGCAGCCCCGACTACCCAGCGAACACCGGGGAGCTGTTTTTT

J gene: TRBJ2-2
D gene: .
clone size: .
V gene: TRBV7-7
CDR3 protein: CASSPGLLNTGELFF
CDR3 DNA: TGTGCTAGCAGCCCCGGACTTTTGAACACCGGGGAGCTGTTTTTT

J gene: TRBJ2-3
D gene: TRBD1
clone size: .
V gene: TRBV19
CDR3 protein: CASSPDRGILTDTQYF
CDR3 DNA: TGTGCCAGTAGTCCGGACAGGGGCATATTAACAGATACGCAGTATTTT

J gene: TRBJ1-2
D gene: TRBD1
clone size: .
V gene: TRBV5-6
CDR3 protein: CASSSDRLEGYTF
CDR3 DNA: TGTGCCAGCAGCTCGGACAGGTTGGAGGGCTACACCTTC

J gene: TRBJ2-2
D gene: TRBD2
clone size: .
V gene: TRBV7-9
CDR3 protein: CASSLTSGGTGELFF
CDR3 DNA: TGTGCCAGCAGCCTTACTAGCGGGGGGACCGGGGAGCTGTTTTTT

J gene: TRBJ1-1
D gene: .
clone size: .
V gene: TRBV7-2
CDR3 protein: CASSLPGRGAEAFF
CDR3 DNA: TGTGCCAGCAGCTTACCAGGCAGGGGCGCTGAAGCTTTCTTT

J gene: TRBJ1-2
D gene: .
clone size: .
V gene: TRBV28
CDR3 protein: CASSLSTEYGYTF
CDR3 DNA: TGTGCCAGCAGCCTATCGACAGAATATGGCTACACCTTC

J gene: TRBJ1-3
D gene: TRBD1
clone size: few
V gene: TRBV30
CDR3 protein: CAWSRGQVSSGNTIYF
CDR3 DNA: TGTGCCTGGAGTCGCGGACAGGTTAGCTCTGGAAACACCATATATTTT

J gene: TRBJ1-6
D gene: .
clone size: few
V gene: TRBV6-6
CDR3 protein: CASSYLTTRASPLHF
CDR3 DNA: TGTGCCAGCAGTTACCTTACGACCAGGGCATCACCCCTCCACTTT

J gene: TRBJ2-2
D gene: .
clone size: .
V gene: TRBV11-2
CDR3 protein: CASSLVDSTGELFF
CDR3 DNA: TGTGCCAGCAGCTTAGTGGACAGCACCGGGGAGCTGTTTTTT

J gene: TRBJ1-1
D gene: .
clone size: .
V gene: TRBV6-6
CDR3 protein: CASSLTGAMNTEAFF
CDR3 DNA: TGTGCCAGCAGTTTGACAGGCGCTATGAACACTGAAGCTTTCTTT

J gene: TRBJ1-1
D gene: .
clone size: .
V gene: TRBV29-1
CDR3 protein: CSARDTNTEAFF
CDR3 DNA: TGCAGCGCCCGGGACACGAACACTGAAGCTTTCTTT

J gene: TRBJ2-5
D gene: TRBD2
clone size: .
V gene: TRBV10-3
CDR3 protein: CAISEPGGFSEQYF
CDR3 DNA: TGTGCCATCAGTGAGCCGGGGGGGTTCTCAGAGCAGTACTTC

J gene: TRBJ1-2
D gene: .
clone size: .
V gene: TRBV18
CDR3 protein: CASSGGDGYTF
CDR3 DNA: TGTGCCAGCTCAGGGGGGGACGGCTACACCTTC

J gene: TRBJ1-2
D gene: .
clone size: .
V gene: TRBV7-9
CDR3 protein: CASSTRGGPNYGYTF
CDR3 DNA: TGTGCCAGCAGTACCCGCGGGGGTCCTAACTATGGCTACACCTTC

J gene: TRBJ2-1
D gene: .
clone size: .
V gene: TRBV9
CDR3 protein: CASSVGPSNEQFF
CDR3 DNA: TGTGCCAGCAGCGTAGGGCCTAGCAATGAGCAGTTCTTC

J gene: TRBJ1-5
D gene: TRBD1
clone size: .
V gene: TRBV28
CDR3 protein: CATRLTGGLQPQHF
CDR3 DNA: TGTGCCACAAGGCTAACAGGGGGGTTACAGCCCCAGCATTTT

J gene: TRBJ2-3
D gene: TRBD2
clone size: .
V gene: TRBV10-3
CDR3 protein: CAIRRGGQADTQYF
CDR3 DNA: TGTGCCATCAGGCGGGGGGGCCAAGCAGATACGCAGTATTTT

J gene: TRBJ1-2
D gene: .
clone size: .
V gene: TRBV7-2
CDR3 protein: CASRQQGLGGYTF
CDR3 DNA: TGTGCCAGCAGGCAGCAGGGACTGGGCGGCTACACCTTC

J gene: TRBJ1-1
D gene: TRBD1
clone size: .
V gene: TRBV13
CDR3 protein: CASSPRDRATEAFF
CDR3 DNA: TGTGCCAGCAGCCCCCGGGACAGGGCCACTGAAGCTTTCTTT

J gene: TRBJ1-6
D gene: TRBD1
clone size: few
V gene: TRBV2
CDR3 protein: CASGTEGNSPLHF
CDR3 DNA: TGTGCCAGCGGGACAGAGGGGAATTCACCCCTCCACTTT

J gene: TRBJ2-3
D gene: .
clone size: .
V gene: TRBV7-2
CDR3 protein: CASSRDWGSTDTQYF
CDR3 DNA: TGTGCCAGCAGCAGGGACTGGGGTTCCACAGATACGCAGTATTTT